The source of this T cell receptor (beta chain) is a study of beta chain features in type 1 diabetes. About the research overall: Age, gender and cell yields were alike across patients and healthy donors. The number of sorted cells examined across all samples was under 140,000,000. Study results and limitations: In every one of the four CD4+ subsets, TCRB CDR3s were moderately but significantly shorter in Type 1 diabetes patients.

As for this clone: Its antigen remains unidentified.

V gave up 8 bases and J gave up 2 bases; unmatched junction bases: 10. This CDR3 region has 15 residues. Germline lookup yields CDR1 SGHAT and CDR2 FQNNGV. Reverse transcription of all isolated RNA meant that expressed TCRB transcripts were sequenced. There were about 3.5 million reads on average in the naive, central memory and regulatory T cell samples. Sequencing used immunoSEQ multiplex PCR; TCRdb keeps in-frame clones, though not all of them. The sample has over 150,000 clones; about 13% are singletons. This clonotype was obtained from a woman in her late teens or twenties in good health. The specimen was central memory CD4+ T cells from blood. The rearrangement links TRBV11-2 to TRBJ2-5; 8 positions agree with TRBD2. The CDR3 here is CASDLSGSRQETQYF. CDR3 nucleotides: TGTGCCAGCGACTTAAGCGGGAGCCGTCAAGAGACCCAGTACTTC.